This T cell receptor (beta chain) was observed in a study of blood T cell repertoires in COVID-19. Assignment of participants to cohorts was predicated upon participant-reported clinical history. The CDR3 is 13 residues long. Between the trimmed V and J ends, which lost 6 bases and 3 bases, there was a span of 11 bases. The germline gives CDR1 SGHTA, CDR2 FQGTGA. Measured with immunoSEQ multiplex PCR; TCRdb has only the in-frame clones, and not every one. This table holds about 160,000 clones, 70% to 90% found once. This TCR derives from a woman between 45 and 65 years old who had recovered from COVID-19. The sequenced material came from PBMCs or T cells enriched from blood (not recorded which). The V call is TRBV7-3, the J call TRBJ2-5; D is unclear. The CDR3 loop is CASSSGSKETQYF. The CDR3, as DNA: TGTGCCAGCAGTTCCGGGTCCAAAGAGACCCAGTACTTC.